Sequencing of this TCR beta chain was carried out in a study of OX40 agonist ivuxolimab in advanced cancers. Findings and caveats of the study: CD4+ and CD8+ T cells in blood underwent clonal expansion by week 6 at 0.1 to 3.0 mg/kg.

As concerns this clone: Antigen: not known.

Only in-frame clones appear in the TCRdb table, and some are missing; sequencing was by immunoSEQ multiplex PCR. The table includes about 58,000 clones, 80% to 90% detected once. The germline CDR1 and CDR2 sequences are LGHNA and YSLEER. The CDR3 totals 16 residues. The V and J ends lost 1 base and 0 bases respectively, with 12 bases between them. The receptor was isolated from an adult with an advanced solid tumor such as melanoma, head and neck, liver or kidney cancer. Sample: CD4+ or CD8+ T cells sorted from blood, taken in a trial of the OX40 agonist ivuxolimab. V and J are TRBV4-3 and TRBJ1-1; D gene uncertain. CDR3 sequence: CASSQGRTKMNTEAFF. The DNA for the CDR3 is TGCGCCAGCAGCCAAGGTAGAACTAAGATGAACACTGAAGCTTTCTTT.